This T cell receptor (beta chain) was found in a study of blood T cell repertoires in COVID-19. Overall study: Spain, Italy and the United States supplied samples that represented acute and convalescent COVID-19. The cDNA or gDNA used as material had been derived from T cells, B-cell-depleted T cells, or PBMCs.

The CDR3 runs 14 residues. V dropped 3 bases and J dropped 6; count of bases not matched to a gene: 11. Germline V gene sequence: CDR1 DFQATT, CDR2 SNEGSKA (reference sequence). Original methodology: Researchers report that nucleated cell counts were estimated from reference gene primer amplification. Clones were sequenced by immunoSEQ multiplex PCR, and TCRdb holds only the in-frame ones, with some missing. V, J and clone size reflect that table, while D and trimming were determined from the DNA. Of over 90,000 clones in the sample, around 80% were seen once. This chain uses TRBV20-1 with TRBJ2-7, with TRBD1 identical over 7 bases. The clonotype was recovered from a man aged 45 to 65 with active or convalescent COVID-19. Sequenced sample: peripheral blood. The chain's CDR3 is CSASYRGMLSEQYF. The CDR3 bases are TGCAGTGCTAGTTACAGGGGAATGCTTTCCGAGCAGTACTTC.